Included here is one TCR beta chain sequence, with context. Germline V CDR1 and CDR2: MNHNS, SASEGT. This CDR3 contains 15 residues. V was pared by 6 bases and J by 5 bases, with 20 bases between. The source of the sample is a study of T cell changes during pregnancy in multiple sclerosis. Libraries were prepared by immunoSEQ multiplex PCR; TCRdb keeps only in-frame clonotypes and omits some of them. The table has about 92,000 clones, more than 85% seen once. The TCR comes from a female donor with multiple sclerosis, enrolled in a pregnancy study. This rearrangement joins TRBV6-1 to TRBJ2-7; the D gene is possibly TRBD2 (6 bases). This material consisted of peripheral blood, taken in the first trimester of pregnancy. CDR3 nucleotide sequence: TGTGCCAGCAGGGGGCGCGAGACTAGTGGTGACGAGCAGTACTTC. Translated: CASRGRETSGDEQYF.